These 15 T cell receptor beta chains came from one sample sequenced in a study of blood T cell repertoires in COVID-19 (dated by TCRdb to about 2020). Libraries were made using the immunoSEQ multiplex PCR assay. Here the immuneACCESS table is served through TCRdb, limited to in-frame sequences with V and J called. Missing clones are a known gap in these copies; in checked studies unresolved V genes cover under half, and the rest lacks a known reason. The sample table shows 250,000 to 300,000 clones, and approximately 89% are seen once. Clones ranked in the top ten supply 4% to 5% of the sample. The source material was peripheral blood. The source of these receptors is a woman in her 40s who had recovered from COVID-19.

The V call is TRBV18, the J call TRBJ1-2; weak D call: TRBD1 (6 bases). The CDR3 is made up of 15 amino acids. Trimming shortened V by 6 bases and J by 0 bases, and 14 bases separated the two germline ends. Germline-derived CDR1 and CDR2 are KGHSH and LQKENI. CDR3 nucleotide sequence: TGTGCCAGCTCGCCCGGACAGCTTGCTAACTATGGCTACACCTTC. It is translated as CASSPGQLANYGYTF.

The chain uses TRBV19 and TRBJ2-1; 11 bases agree with TRBD1. With 2 bases clipped from V and 7 bases from J, the junction kept 10 bases outside the gene matches. The CDR3 sequence is 17 residues long. CDR1 LNHDA and CDR2 SQIVND come from the germline V gene (reference sequence). CDR3 DNA: TGTGCCAGTAGTATAACCTCCGGGACAGGGGGGAAGAATGAGCAGTTCTTC. Its translation: CASSITSGTGGKNEQFF.

The rearrangement uses TRBV18 and TRBJ2-2; weak D call: TRBD2 (5 bases). This CDR3 has 15 residues. CDR1 and CDR2 (germline): KGHSH, LQKENI. With 6 bases removed from V and 1 base from J, the gap between germline ends came to 12 bases. Written as DNA, the CDR3 is TGTGCCAGCTCCCCAAGTAGCGTGAACACCGGGGAGCTGTTTTTT. Residues: CASSPSSVNTGELFF.

The chain couples TRBV10-3 to TRBJ1-1, with unresolved D. The CDR3 is made up of 13 amino acids. CDR1 and CDR2 from the germline V gene are ENHRY and SYGVKD. Trimming removed 4 bases at V and 0 bases at J, with 6 bases between. The CDR3 loop reads CAISGQVNTEAFF. DNA of the CDR3: TGTGCCATCAGTGGCCAGGTGAACACTGAAGCTTTCTTT.

The chain carries TRBV11-3 and TRBJ1-1, with D hard to call. Trimming cost V 5 bases and J 1 base, with 14 bases left between them. Germline V gene data show CDR1 as SGHNT and CDR2 as YENEEA. The CDR3 length is 15 residues. CDR3 residues: CASSPKSGKNTEAFF. The CDR3 DNA sequence: TGTGCCAGCAGCCCAAAATCCGGGAAGAACACTGAAGCTTTCTTT.

The chain joins TRBV12-5 to TRBJ1-2; 11 bases line up with TRBD1. Germline loops: CDR1 LGHNT, CDR2 FRNRAP. The CDR3 loop spans 13 amino acids. V shed 6 bases, J shed 9 bases, and the junction held 6 bases outside the gene matches. CDR3 DNA sequence: TGTGCTAGTGGAACCGGGACAGGGGGTCGCTACACCTTC. This gives the protein CASGTGTGGRYTF.

The chain links TRBV7-9 to TRBJ1-6; TRBD1 matches 9 bases. Germline V gene lookup returns CDR1 SEHNR and CDR2 FQNEAQ (reference sequence). This CDR3 has 14 amino acids. Unmatched junction bases numbered 5, after V lost 5 bases and J lost 9 bases. The CDR3 DNA follows: TGTGCCAGCAGCCACCGGGACAGGGCTTCACCCCTCCACTTT. Protein: CASSHRDRASPLHF.

The rearrangement joins TRBV29-1 to TRBJ1-1; D call uncertain. CDR1 is SQVTM and CDR2 is ANQGSEA in the germline V gene. V lost 4 bases, J lost 5 bases, and 17 bases lay in between. This CDR3 is 14 amino acids long. The CDR3 loop is CSVVVSGRGTEAFF. CDR3 in DNA: TGCAGCGTTGTGGTAAGCGGGAGAGGAACTGAAGCTTTCTTT.

The chain joins TRBV29-1 to TRBJ1-4; a possible D gene is TRBD1 (5 bases). Germline V gene data show CDR1 as SQVTM and CDR2 as ANQGSEA. V was clipped by 0 bases and J by 4 bases, with 9 bases between them. There are 14 residues in the CDR3. CDR3 loop: CSVEERGVNEKLFF. The CDR3 DNA sequence: TGCAGCGTTGAAGAGCGGGGGGTTAATGAAAAACTGTTTTTT.

The gene calls are TRBV19 and TRBJ1-2; D not certain. The CDR3 loop spans 14 amino acids. Between the trimmed V and J ends, which lost 1 base and 0 bases, there was a span of 6 bases. Germline V CDR1 and CDR2: LNHDA, SQIVND (reference sequence). The CDR3 nucleotides are TGTGCCAGTAGTATAGTCTTCTCTAACTATGGCTACACCTTC. Its translation: CASSIVFSNYGYTF.

The chain uses TRBV30 and TRBJ2-5; D gene unclear. Trimming shortened V by 0 bases and J by 5 bases, and 13 bases separated the two germline ends. The CDR3 consists of 14 residues. Germline V gene lookup returns CDR1 GTSNPN and CDR2 SVGIG (reference sequence). This CDR3 is CAWSVARLAETQYF. For the CDR3, the DNA is TGTGCCTGGAGTGTAGCTAGACTCGCGGAGACCCAGTACTTC.

This rearrangement joins TRBV11-2 to TRBJ1-2; 7 bases match TRBD1. Trimming at V came to 8 bases and at J to 8 bases, leaving 14 bases not matched to a gene. CDR3 length: 14 amino acids. Germline CDR1 reads SGHAT; CDR2 reads FQNNGV. In nucleotides, the CDR3 is TGTGCCAGCGGATTGTCGACAGGGAGACAGGGCTACACCTTC. This codes for CASGLSTGRQGYTF.

V usage is TRBV5-1 and J usage is TRBJ1-1; D is possibly TRBD1 (5 bases). The CDR3 covers 16 residues. The germline V and J ends were trimmed by 7 bases and 0 bases, with 19 bases remaining between them. Germline values: CDR1 SGHRS, CDR2 YFSETQ. The CDR3 protein is CASHPWGEIMNTEAFF. The DNA of the CDR3 is TGCGCCAGCCACCCCTGGGGCGAGATCATGAACACTGAAGCTTTCTTT.

The gene calls are TRBV28 and TRBJ1-4, with TRBD1 identical over 7 bases. Germline values: CDR1 MDHEN, CDR2 SYDVKM. The CDR3 extends over 11 amino acids. With V trimmed by 5 bases and J by 17 bases, 8 bases remained unmatched. CDR3 loop: CASSPGQAVFF. The CDR3 nucleotides are TGTGCCAGCAGTCCCGGACAGGCCGTTTTTTTT.

In its sample, this clone was seen a few times. The DNA for the CDR3 is TGTGCCAGCAGCTCAAACAGGGGATTCTACAATGAGCAGTTCTTC. This encodes CASSSNRGFYNEQFF. V is TRBV7-9 and J is TRBJ2-1; 7 positions match TRBD1. Germline V lookup: CDR1 SEHNR, CDR2 FQNEAQ (reference sequence). The V gene end was trimmed by 4 bases and the J gene end by 3 bases; junction bases not matched to a gene: 6. The length of the CDR3 is 15 residues.